A selection of T cell receptor beta chains follows, all from one sample in a study of cytomegalovirus exposure and HLA in healthy donors. The protocol was immunoSEQ multiplex PCR, while the TCRdb copy is restricted to in-frame clones and leaves out a portion. The sample holds fewer than 200,000 clones; approximately 82% are singletons and the top ten take around 1.7%. Sample: PBMCs. These receptors all stem from a woman under 30 in good health and CMV-seronegative. CDR3s include the opening cysteine and the closing phenylalanine or tryptophan. D genes are given only for firm matches. Size is omitted from some rows. Given values are once, few, many or a class for expanded clones.

d_gene	v_gene	abundance	j_gene	CDR3nt	CDR3aa
NA	TRBV27	NA	TRBJ1-2	TGTGCCAGCAGTCACAATGAACAGGGAGCCTATGGCTACACCTTC	CASSHNEQGAYGYTF
TRBD2	TRBV28	NA	TRBJ2-2	TGTGCCAGCAGTTTACGAGGGAGGGTCGGGAACACCGGGGAGCTGTTTTTT	CASSLRGRVGNTGELFF
TRBD2	TRBV7-9	NA	TRBJ2-3	TGTTCCAGCAGCTTAGTGAACTTAGCGGGAGCCAGCACAGATACGCAGTATTTT	CSSSLVNLAGASTDTQYF
NA	TRBV27	NA	TRBJ1-2	TGTGCCAGCAGTTTATCCTGGAACGACTTTAACTATGGCTACACCTTC	CASSLSWNDFNYGYTF
TRBD1	TRBV5-5	NA	TRBJ2-1	TGTGCCAGCAGCTTTCGGCAGGGGGCTTCCAATGAGCAGTTCTTC	CASSFRQGASNEQFF
NA	TRBV6-1	few	TRBJ1-5	TGTGCCAGCAGTTGGGGACACCGCCTCAATCAGCCCCAGCATTTT	CASSWGHRLNQPQHF
TRBD1	TRBV19	NA	TRBJ1-5	TGTGCCAGTAAGACTGGGGACAGGCAGCATCAGCCCCAGCATTTT	CASKTGDRQHQPQHF
NA	TRBV30	NA	TRBJ2-7	TGTGCCTGGACCACCCTGCGGCTCGGGGAGCAGTACTTC	CAWTTLRLGEQYF
NA	TRBV5-4	NA	TRBJ2-5	TGTGCCAGCAGCTTTGGACTTTTAAAAGAGACCCAGTACTTC	CASSFGLLKETQYF
TRBD1	TRBV6-5	few	TRBJ1-1	TGTGCCAGCAGTTATGGTGACAGGGGAGAAGCTTTCTTT	CASSYGDRGEAFF
TRBD1	TRBV6-5	once	TRBJ1-1	TGCGCCAGCAGTCGGGGGGACAGGGGGCATACTGAAGCTTTCTTT	CASSRGDRGHTEAFF
TRBD2	TRBV11-3	NA	TRBJ2-1	TGTGCCAGCAGCCTAAGGACTAGTTTGAGCTCCTACAATGAGCAGTTCTTC	CASSLRTSLSSYNEQFF
NA	TRBV19	NA	TRBJ1-2	TGTGCCAGCAACACCGGCGGTTTCTATGGCTACACCTTC	CASNTGGFYGYTF
NA	TRBV4-1	NA	TRBJ2-5	TGCGCCAGCAGCCAACCCGCCGACAGAGTTATTGTTGAGACCCAGTACTTC	CASSQPADRVIVETQYF
TRBD2	TRBV5-4	NA	TRBJ2-3	TGTGCCAGCAGCTTGGTTTCCCTAGCGGGAGTGGCAGATACGCAGTATTTT	CASSLVSLAGVADTQYF
NA	TRBV5-6	NA	TRBJ2-7	TGTGCCAGCAGCTTGCGCACAGGTTATTTCTACGAGCAGTACTTC	CASSLRTGYFYEQYF
NA	TRBV2	once	TRBJ2-7	TGTGCCAGCAGCTGGGACAACTCCTACGAGCAGTACTTC	CASSWDNSYEQYF
TRBD2	TRBV9	NA	TRBJ2-1	TGTGCCAGCAGCGTAGAGGGGACTAGCGGGAGTTGGGGTAATGAGCAGTTCTTC	CASSVEGTSGSWGNEQFF
NA	TRBV7-9	NA	TRBJ2-4	TGTGCCAGCAGCTCGACAGTGGACATTCAGTACTTC	CASSSTVDIQYF
NA	TRBV14	NA	TRBJ1-4	TGTGCCAGCAGCCGGGGACTTAATGAAAAACTGTTTTTT	CASSRGLNEKLFF
NA	TRBV7-9	NA	TRBJ1-2	TGTGCCAGCAGTTTAGCACCGGGTGGCTACACCTTC	CASSLAPGGYTF
NA	TRBV18	NA	TRBJ1-4	TGTGCCAGCTCGCCCTCGGAAACAGGAGCTAATGAAAAACTGTTTTTT	CASSPSETGANEKLFF
TRBD2	TRBV4-3	once	TRBJ2-2	TGCGCCAGCAGCCAAGACCAGACTAGCGGGAGGGCCGCCGGGGAGCTGTTTTTT	CASSQDQTSGRAAGELFF
TRBD1	TRBV6-5	once	TRBJ2-2	TGTGCCAGCAGTCAGGACAGGGGCAGGGGGGAGCTGTTTTTT	CASSQDRGRGELFF
NA	TRBV14	NA	TRBJ2-3	TGTGCCAGCAGCCGAGGGGGACTAAGGGCGGTGATGGATACGCAGTATTTT	CASSRGGLRAVMDTQYF
NA	TRBV21-1	NA	TRBJ2-1	TGTGCCAGCAGCAATGCGCGGCGGGGGTTCAATGAGCAGTTCTTC	CASSNARRGFNEQFF
NA	TRBV21-1	NA	TRBJ2-1	TGTGCCAACCCGCCCCGGGGTGAGCAGTTCTTC	CANPPRGEQFF
TRBD2	TRBV11-2	NA	TRBJ2-1	TGTGCCAGCAGCTTAGGGTCTAGCGGGAGGTATGAGCAGTTCTTC	CASSLGSSGRYEQFF
NA	TRBV27	NA	TRBJ2-1	TGTGCCAGCAGTCTGAAGGGGTTTGGCAATGAGCAGTTCTTC	CASSLKGFGNEQFF
NA	TRBV7-2	NA	TRBJ2-3	TGTGCCAGCAGCTCCCCAGGACTCGGTACGCAGTATTTT	CASSSPGLGTQYF
NA	TRBV5-4	NA	TRBJ2-5	TGTGCCAGCAGCTCCCGGACAGCCCAAGAGACCCAGTACTTC	CASSSRTAQETQYF
NA	TRBV4-3	NA	TRBJ2-1	TGCGCCAGCAGCCAAGAATCCACATACAATGAGCAGTTCTTC	CASSQESTYNEQFF
NA	TRBV27	NA	TRBJ2-6	TGTGCCAGCACTTCCGGGGCCAACGTCCTGACTTTC	CASTSGANVLTF
TRBD1	TRBV18	once	TRBJ2-3	TGTGCCAGCTCAGGGATACCGGGACAGGCGCAGTATTTT	CASSGIPGQAQYF
NA	TRBV6-5	NA	TRBJ1-2	TGTGCCAGCAGTTACGATCGTTTGTCAGGGTCCTTTGTCTACACCTTC	CASSYDRLSGSFVYTF
NA	TRBV6-5	NA	TRBJ2-7	TGTGCCAGCAGCCCCTCCATCGGGAGAGTCTACGAGCAGTACTTC	CASSPSIGRVYEQYF
NA	TRBV6-5	few	TRBJ2-7	TGTGCCAGCAGTTTCACAGGGTCTGCCGAGCAGTACTTC	CASSFTGSAEQYF
TRBD2	TRBV19	few	TRBJ2-7	TGTGCCAGTACCACCGTAAGCGGGAGCGAGCAGTACTTC	CASTTVSGSEQYF
TRBD2	TRBV13	NA	TRBJ2-1	TGTGCCAGCAGTACGGGAGGGCCAAACAATGAGCAGTTCTTC	CASSTGGPNNEQFF
NA	TRBV19	NA	TRBJ1-1	TGTGCCAGTAGTTCCCGCCAGGCTAGCAACACTGAAGCTTTCTTT	CASSSRQASNTEAFF
NA	TRBV4-3	NA	TRBJ2-1	TGCGCCAGCAGCCAAGAAAAGTCGACTGGCCATGAGCAGTTCTTC	CASSQEKSTGHEQFF
TRBD1	TRBV7-9	NA	TRBJ2-1	TGTTCCAGCAGCTCGGACAGGGTACCCTACAATGAGCAGTTCTTC	CSSSSDRVPYNEQFF
NA	TRBV7-6	NA	TRBJ2-5	TGTGCCAGCAGCTTACCTCGAACTTCCCAAGAGACCCAGTACTTC	CASSLPRTSQETQYF
NA	TRBV11-2	NA	TRBJ1-2	TGTGCCAGCAGCTTACAGGGGTGGTATGGCTACACCTTC	CASSLQGWYGYTF
NA	TRBV5-4	NA	TRBJ2-4	TGTGCCAGCAGCGAGGAGGGAGTAAAAAACATTCAGTACTTC	CASSEEGVKNIQYF
TRBD1	TRBV19	NA	TRBJ2-3	TGTGCCAGCGTACAGGGGACCGGCACAGATACGCAGTATTTT	CASVQGTGTDTQYF
NA	TRBV28	NA	TRBJ2-7	TGTGCCAGCAGTCCCAGGGGCCACTACGAGCAGTACTTC	CASSPRGHYEQYF
TRBD1	TRBV7-8	NA	TRBJ2-6	TGTGCCAGCAGCCTAAGTAGGGGGCTTGGGGCCAACGTCCTGACTTTC	CASSLSRGLGANVLTF
TRBD1	TRBV29-1	NA	TRBJ1-2	TGCAGCGGAACCGGGACAGGGAACTATGGCTACACCTTC	CSGTGTGNYGYTF
NA	TRBV7-9	NA	TRBJ2-5	TGTGCCAGCAGCTTAGGGACAGCGGAGACCCAGTACTTC	CASSLGTAETQYF
TRBD2	TRBV4-1	NA	TRBJ2-3	TGCGCCGGCAGCCAAGGTACTAGCGGGAGTTTCACAGATACGCAGTATTTT	CAGSQGTSGSFTDTQYF
TRBD1	TRBV23-1	NA	TRBJ2-7	TGCGCCAGCAGTCACACGTCCGGGACAGGGGGCGAGCAGTACTTC	CASSHTSGTGGEQYF
NA	TRBV7-2	NA	TRBJ2-1	TGTGCCAGCAGCTTAGCCTTACTAGATTACCAGTTCTTC	CASSLALLDYQFF
NA	TRBV6-5	NA	TRBJ2-1	TGTGCCAGCAGTGTAGGGGGTCCCTACAATGAGCAGTTCTTC	CASSVGGPYNEQFF